The sample holds a few counts of the clone carrying this T cell receptor beta chain. Its cognate antigen is unknown. These data belong to a study of identical twins. The CDR3 loop spans 16 amino acids. Germline CDR1 reads MNHEY; CDR2 reads SVGAGI. Trimming took off 2 bases at V and 0 bases at J, with 11 bases between the two ends. General observations from the study: There were fewer insertions in abundant cord blood beta clonotypes, but memory repertoires showed no such pattern.

TCRdb fed the 5' RACE reads into MiXCR, producing one record per CDR3 protein. The sample holds around 490,000 distinct CDR3 sequences, 20% to 25% seen once. These data also featured in a second study, about yellow fever vaccine responses in identical twins.

V usage is TRBV6-5 and J usage is TRBJ2-4, with D perhaps TRBD2 (7 bases). This sequence was found in a woman between 18 and 29 years old in good health. Sequenced input: CD4+ T cells sorted from blood. The CDR3 bases are TGTGCCAGCAGTTACGGGGGGGCTGGAGCCAAAAACATTCAGTACTTC. Protein sequence: CASSYGGAGAKNIQYF.